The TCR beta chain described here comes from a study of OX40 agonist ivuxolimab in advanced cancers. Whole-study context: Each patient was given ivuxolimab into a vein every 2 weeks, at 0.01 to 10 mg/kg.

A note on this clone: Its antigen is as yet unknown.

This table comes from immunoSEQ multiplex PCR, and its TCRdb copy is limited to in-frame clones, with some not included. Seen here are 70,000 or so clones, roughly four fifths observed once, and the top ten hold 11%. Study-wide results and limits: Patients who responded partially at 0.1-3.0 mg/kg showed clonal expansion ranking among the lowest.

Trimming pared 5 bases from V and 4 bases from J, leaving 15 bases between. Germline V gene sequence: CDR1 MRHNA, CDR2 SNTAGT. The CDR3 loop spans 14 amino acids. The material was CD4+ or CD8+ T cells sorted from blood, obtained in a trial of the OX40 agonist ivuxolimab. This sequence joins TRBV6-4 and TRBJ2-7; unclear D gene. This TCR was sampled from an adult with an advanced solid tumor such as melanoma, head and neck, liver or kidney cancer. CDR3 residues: CASSYRRSSYEQYF. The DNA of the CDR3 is TGTGCCAGCAGTTACCGCCGGAGCAGTTACGAGCAGTACTTC.